Listed below are T cell receptor beta chains from one sample, sequenced in a study of cytomegalovirus exposure and HLA in healthy donors. Some clones are missing from TCRdb's copy, which holds only in-frame ones; the method was immunoSEQ multiplex PCR. This sample has under 110,000 clones; 88% occur once, and the top ten carry less than 2%. Sequencing input: PBMCs. The receptors were gathered from a woman under 30 in good health and CMV-seropositive. Both conserved end residues are trimmed from each CDR3.

v_gene: TRBV6-5
len: 10
CDR3aa: ASSLGDTEAF

v_gene: TRBV2
len: 11
CDR3aa: ASTGQALGPQH

v_gene: TRBV19
len: 13
CDR3aa: ASSPGTRSNSPLH

v_gene: TRBV6-6
len: 12
CDR3aa: ASSLDAGSGELF

v_gene: TRBV7-2
len: 13
CDR3aa: ASSLKGTGANEQF

v_gene: TRBV7-2
len: 13
CDR3aa: ASSLTHTGTYGYT

v_gene: TRBV9
len: 14
CDR3aa: ASSLDGQGGSEKLF

v_gene: TRBV19
len: 11
CDR3aa: ASSTSGRNTIY

v_gene: TRBV15
len: 14
CDR3aa: ATSRGYDRTGRGYT

v_gene: TRBV7-9
len: 10
CDR3aa: ASSGGGYEQY

v_gene: TRBV28
len: 13
CDR3aa: ASSQGQSTNEKLF

v_gene: TRBV18
len: 13
CDR3aa: ASSPPGTAQETQY

v_gene: TRBV29-1
len: 11
CDR3aa: SVGGGAGHEQF

v_gene: TRBV6-5
len: 13
CDR3aa: ASSYLTGSTGELF

v_gene: TRBV18
len: 18
CDR3aa: ASSSGRWPASGQNVYEQY

v_gene: TRBV6-1
len: 12
CDR3aa: ASSEGGGGGEQY

v_gene: TRBV2
len: 11
CDR3aa: ASSEGASYGYT

v_gene: TRBV28
len: 9
CDR3aa: ASSHRGEQY

v_gene: TRBV29-1
len: 14
CDR3aa: SVVGTGTGWTDTQY

v_gene: TRBV18
len: 11
CDR3aa: ASSPGGQIEAF

v_gene: TRBV5-1
len: 12
CDR3aa: ASSLVSSGNEQF

v_gene: TRBV7-9
len: 15
CDR3aa: ASSLGSRSGSDEKLF

v_gene: TRBV5-4
len: 13
CDR3aa: ASSLGQGSTGELF

v_gene: TRBV28
len: 12
CDR3aa: ASSLGRAVYTIY

v_gene: TRBV7-2
len: 13
CDR3aa: ASSFGGGGWDEQF

v_gene: TRBV18
len: 13
CDR3aa: ASSTGQDHNQPQH

v_gene: TRBV15
len: 14
CDR3aa: ATSPRGRGGYNEQF

v_gene: TRBV6-5
len: 12
CDR3aa: ASRADRARYEQY

v_gene: TRBV10-3
len: 11
CDR3aa: AIRGTENTEAF

v_gene: TRBV11-2
len: 14
CDR3aa: ASSLGSPNLQETQY

v_gene: TRBV7-6
len: 15
CDR3aa: ASSLVPTGVGNQPQH

v_gene: TRBV19
len: 14
CDR3aa: ASSPTWTSTQETQY

v_gene: TRBV27
len: 11
CDR3aa: ASSLTGFHGYT

v_gene: TRBV6-1
len: 8
CDR3aa: APRGTEAF

v_gene: TRBV4-3
len: 14
CDR3aa: ASSQDLSGGLHEQF

v_gene: TRBV10-3
len: 15
CDR3aa: AISEFQTSGSTDTQY

v_gene: TRBV11-2
len: 13
CDR3aa: ASSGGLRYNSPLH

v_gene: TRBV6-5
len: 12
CDR3aa: ASRKLARGNEQF

v_gene: TRBV6-1
len: 10
CDR3aa: ASSDTPLEAF

v_gene: TRBV25-1
len: 15
CDR3aa: ASSEKFPDRGLQPQH

v_gene: TRBV6-5
len: 14
CDR3aa: ASSYEAGPIGYEQY

v_gene: TRBV28
len: 13
CDR3aa: ASRGTGLAVHEQF